The 8 T cell receptor beta chains reported below all come from one sample, sequenced in a study of blood T cell repertoires in COVID-19. The protocol was immunoSEQ multiplex PCR, while the TCRdb copy is restricted to in-frame clones and leaves out a portion. In the table there are about 140,000 clones, roughly 84% of which are singletons. Sequenced: peripheral blood. Receptors originate from a human donor in a cohort sampled during active COVID-19.

The V and J genes are TRBV19 and TRBJ1-1, with 8 bases fitting TRBD1. This CDR3 has 15 residues. J was trimmed by 8 bases and V by 5 bases; bases with no gene match: 13. Germline CDR1 is LNHDA and CDR2 is SQIVND (reference sequence). The CDR3 DNA reads as TGTGCCAGTAGTCCGAAGGACAGGGCAGGAATAGAAGCTTTCTTT. Its protein product is CASSPKDRAGIEAFF.

The chain employs TRBV11-2 and TRBJ2-7, with 7 bases matching TRBD1. The J segment lost 1 base and the V segment lost 4 bases, leaving 7 bases of the junction unmatched. The CDR3 is 15 residues long. Germline CDR1 SGHAT, CDR2 FQNNGV. Here the CDR3 DNA reads TGTGCCAGCAGCTCCCCCGAGGGGGCTTCCTACGAGCAGTACTTC. It yields the protein CASSSPEGASYEQYF.

The rearrangement uses TRBV3-1 (or the pseudogene TRBV3-2) and TRBJ1-2, with D tentatively TRBD1 (5 bases). Trimming pared 4 bases from V and 5 bases from J, leaving 20 bases between. The germline V gene has CDR1 LGHDT and CDR2 YNNKEL (reference sequence). This CDR3 region has 16 residues. The CDR3 spells CASSPRGGSDIYGYTF. The CDR3 DNA follows: TGTGCCAGCAGCCCCCGGGGGGGGTCTGATATTTATGGCTACACCTTC.

The CDR3 sequence is CASSLGTGMETQYF. The DNA of the CDR3 is TGCGCCAGCAGCTTGGGGACAGGGATGGAGACCCAGTACTTC. The rearrangement joins TRBV5-1 to TRBJ2-5; TRBD1 matches 8 bases. The junction had 3 bases not matched to a gene; V was cut back by 0 bases and J by 5 bases. Germline V gives CDR1 SGHRS, CDR2 YFSETQ. CDR3 length equals 14 residues.

This chain's CDR3 is CASSPGQYPSTDTQYF. The CDR3 nucleotides are TGTGCCAGCAGCCCTGGACAGTACCCTAGCACAGATACGCAGTATTTT. The chain employs TRBV7-3 and TRBJ2-3; maybe TRBD1 (6 bases). Germline loops: CDR1 SGHTA, CDR2 FQGTGA. With 5 bases removed from V and 0 bases from J, the gap between germline ends came to 15 bases. This CDR3 spans 16 amino acids.

The chain uses TRBV10-1 and TRBJ1-2; the D gene is possibly TRBD1 (6 bases). In germline, CDR1 is WNHNN, CDR2 SYGVQD (reference sequence). This CDR3 has 13 residues. The V gene lost 5 bases and the J gene lost 2 bases, with 9 bases spanning the gap. The CDR3, as DNA: TGCGCCAGCAGTAGACAGGAGAACTATGGCTACACCTTC. It translates to CASSRQENYGYTF.

This clone occurred once. The chain recombines TRBV14 with TRBJ2-2, with 12 nucleotides matching TRBD2. The CDR3 sequence is 16 residues long. Germline V gene sequence: CDR1 SGHDN, CDR2 FVKESK. Losses at the gene ends were 2 bases for V and 5 bases for J; bases not matched to a gene: 3. CDR3 sequence reads: CASSQLAGGPTGELFF. The CDR3 nucleotides are TGTGCCAGCAGCCAACTAGCGGGGGGGCCTACCGGGGAGCTGTTTTTT.

The genes are TRBV28 and TRBJ1-2, with 9 bases fitting TRBD1. Germline CDR1 reads MDHEN; CDR2 reads SYDVKM. V dropped 3 bases and J dropped 4; count of bases not matched to a gene: 9. The CDR3 length is 16 residues. The CDR3 is CASSFRDRVFGYGYTF. Written as DNA, the CDR3 is TGTGCCAGCAGTTTCCGGGACAGGGTGTTTGGCTATGGCTACACCTTC.